This TCR beta chain is drawn from a study of shared clonotypes between healthy human individuals. Background on the study: The study enrolled two women and three men aged 18 to 49.

Clones were sequenced by immunoSEQ multiplex PCR, and TCRdb holds only the in-frame ones, with some missing. The sample holds about 590,000 clones, roughly 96% seen once. Between the trimmed V and J ends, which lost 3 bases and 11 bases, there was a span of 14 bases. Germline loops: CDR1 WNHNN, CDR2 SYGVQD (reference sequence). There are 13 residues in the CDR3. Positively selected for CCR7, the CD45RO-negative cells used as naive CD8 cells excluded terminally differentiated effector memory CD45RA+ cells. Sequenced sample: naive CD8+ T cells sorted from blood. This clonotype originated in a woman in her twenties or thirties in good health. This chain links TRBV10-1 with TRBJ1-5; D is possibly TRBD1 (5 bases). The CDR3 protein is CASSDPGERAQHF. CDR3 bases: TGCGCCAGCAGTGATCCGGGGGAGAGAGCCCAGCATTTT.